The clone carrying this T cell receptor beta chain came up a few times. Its antigen is currently unknown. The sample originates from a study of CD8 T cells in ankylosing spondylitis. Study-level points and caveats: A TCR beta motif made of roughly eight highly homologous variants seemed typical of ankylosing spondylitis blood. As reported, disease-linked clones showed significant enrichment in matched ankylosing spondylitis synovial fluid.

Quantitative 5'-RACE with molecular barcodes generated TCR beta libraries. TCRdb passed the 5' RACE reads through MiXCR, listing each CDR3 protein once. The table has 250,000 to 400,000 distinct CDR3 sequences, about 9.9% seen once. The clonotype was recovered from a female donor with ankylosing spondylitis or in good health (not recorded which). The source material was blood, either unsorted or a sorted T cell fraction (not recorded which).

The CDR3 DNA reads as TGTGCCAGCAGCTCCGGGACAGTTTCCTTAAACATTCAGTACTTC. It specifies CASSSGTVSLNIQYF. The chain combines TRBV11-2 with TRBJ2-4; 7 bases line up with TRBD1. The CDR3 runs to 15 residues. In germline, CDR1 is SGHAT, CDR2 FQNNGV. The V segment lost 4 bases and the J segment 6 bases; nucleotides outside the gene matches: 9.